Each of the 27 T cell receptor beta chains below was sequenced from the same sample in a study of tumour-infiltrating T cells in Burkitt lymphoma. The method was immunoSEQ multiplex PCR; TCRdb's version includes in-frame clones alone and lacks a portion of them. The profile shows about 900 clones, around 90% of them singletons. The sequenced sample was tumor tissue. All receptors derive from a human donor with diffuse large B-cell lymphoma.

The chain recombines TRBV6-5 with TRBJ2-1, with a weak D call TRBD2 (7 bases). Germline V gene sequence: CDR1 MNHEY, CDR2 SVGAGI. The CDR3 runs to 13 residues. With 1 base removed from V and 8 bases from J, the gap between germline ends came to 9 bases. The CDR3 loop reads CASSYWEGDEQFF. As DNA, the CDR3 is TGTGCCAGCAGTTACTGGGAGGGGGATGAGCAGTTCTTC.

This chain joins TRBV6-5 and TRBJ1-1, with TRBD1 matching over 11 bases. Germline V gene data show CDR1 as MNHEY and CDR2 as SVGAGI. This CDR3 region has 15 residues. V shed 0 bases, J shed 6 bases, and the junction held 3 bases outside the gene matches. The CDR3 reads CASSYSRTGGSEAFF. The CDR3 region has the DNA TGTGCCAGCAGTTACTCTCGGACAGGGGGCTCTGAAGCTTTCTTT.

The chain carries TRBV5-6 and TRBJ1-2; D is unresolved. Trimming took 2 bases from V and 2 from J, leaving 13 bases between them. The CDR3 loop spans 15 amino acids. Germline CDR1 is SGHDT and CDR2 is YYEEEE. DNA for the CDR3: TGTGCCAGCAGCTTCGTACTCGCCCAAAACTATGGCTACACCTTC. It translates to CASSFVLAQNYGYTF.

The chain carries TRBV7-3 and TRBJ1-5, with D possibly being TRBD1 (6 bases). With 5 bases removed from V and 0 bases from J, the gap between germline ends came to 11 bases. The CDR3 is 15 amino acids. Looked up from germline, CDR1 is SGHTA and CDR2 is FQGTGA. CDR3 nucleotides: TGTGCCAGCAGCATACAGGGAGATAGCAATCAGCCCCAGCATTTT. Translated, it gives CASSIQGDSNQPQHF.

CDR3 nucleotide sequence: TGTGCCAGCAGCGTAGTGTCACAGGGGAAGGGTGGCTACACCTTC. This sequence encodes CASSVVSQGKGGYTF. The gene calls are TRBV9 and TRBJ1-2; 7 positions match TRBD1. The V gene end was trimmed by 0 bases and the J gene end by 7 bases; junction bases not matched to a gene: 9. The V gene's germline CDR1 is SGDLS and CDR2 YYNGEE. CDR3 size: 15 residues. The variable domain in full, with the rest retrieved from reference TRBV9 and TRBJ1-2, is DSGVTQTPKHLITATGQRVTLRCSPRSGDLSVYWYQQSLDQGLQFLIQYYNGEERAKGNILERFSAQQFPDLHSELNLSSLELGDSALYFCASSVVSQGKGGYTFGSGTRLTVV.

V usage is TRBV5-1 and J usage is TRBJ1-1; no reliable D call. Trimming cost V 0 bases and J 5 bases, with 11 bases left between them. The CDR3 runs to 14 residues. Germline values: CDR1 SGHRS, CDR2 YFSETQ. CDR3 bases: TGCGCCAGCAGCTTGGGAGGTTACGCAACTGAAGCTTTCTTT. This encodes CASSLGGYATEAFF.

This clone was detected only a few times. The genes are TRBV7-2 and TRBJ1-1, with D hard to call. This CDR3 has 12 amino acids. CDR1 is SGHTA and CDR2 is FQGNSA in the germline V gene. V was shortened by 6 bases and J by 7 bases, with 12 bases between the two germline ends. CDR3 in DNA: TGTGCCAGCAGTCAACCAGGACTTGAAGCTTTCTTT. Translated, it gives CASSQPGLEAFF.

V usage is TRBV7-3 and J usage is TRBJ2-5, with D perhaps given as TRBD1 or TRBD2 (5 bases each). Germline assignment: CDR1 SGHTA and CDR2 FQGTGA. V lost 4 bases and J 4 bases, leaving 10 bases between the germline ends. This CDR3 contains 13 residues. CDR3 nucleotide sequence: TGTGCCAGCAGCTCGGGACCCACAGAGACCCAGTACTTC. Translating it yields CASSSGPTETQYF.

The rearrangement joins TRBV9 to TRBJ2-7, with D perhaps TRBD2 (5 bases). The V end was cut by 3 bases, the J end by 4 bases, with 17 bases between. The germline V gene has CDR1 SGDLS and CDR2 YYNGEE. CDR3 length: 15 residues. The CDR3 sequence is CASSAGSTGFYEQYF. CDR3 nucleotide sequence: TGTGCCAGCAGCGCCGGATCTACGGGGTTTTACGAGCAGTACTTC.

The gene calls are TRBV9 and TRBJ2-7; D gene uncertain. CDR3 length: 16 residues. Trimming cost V 0 bases and J 3 bases, with 16 bases left between them. Germline V gives CDR1 SGDLS, CDR2 YYNGEE. CDR3 amino acids: CASSVGDPKAGYEQYF. DNA for the CDR3: TGTGCCAGCAGCGTAGGGGATCCAAAGGCAGGCTACGAGCAGTACTTC.

V is TRBV7-2 and J is TRBJ2-2; 7 bases agree with TRBD2. With 1 base clipped from V and 6 bases from J, the junction kept 5 bases outside the gene matches. The CDR3 consists of 15 residues. Germline CDR1 reads SGHTA; CDR2 reads FQGNSA. The CDR3 DNA follows: TGTGCCAGCAGCTTAGGGCAGGGAGGGGCCGGGGAGCTGTTTTTT. Its translation is CASSLGQGGAGELFF.

This rearrangement joins TRBV19 to TRBJ2-5; D assignment may be TRBD1 or TRBD2 (5 bases each). V dropped 4 bases and J dropped 4 bases, with 13 bases sitting between them. The CDR3 spans 14 residues. Germline V gene lookup returns CDR1 LNHDA and CDR2 SQIVND (reference sequence). This CDR3 reads CASSRPGLIETQYF. In DNA form, the CDR3 reads TGTGCCAGTAGTAGGCCGGGGCTGATAGAGACCCAGTACTTC. The full variable domain, in which reference TRBV19 and TRBJ2-5 provide the parts outside the CDR3, is DGGITQSPKYLFRKEGQNVTLSCEQNLNHDAMYWYRQDPGQGLRLIYYSQIVNDFQKGDIAEGYSVSREKKESFPLTVTSAQKNPTAFYLCASSRPGLIETQYFGPGTRLLVL.

The gene calls are TRBV2 and TRBJ1-1, with 7 bases lining up with TRBD1. The ends lost 7 bases at V and 3 bases at J; junction bases unmatched: 5. Germline CDR1 reads SNHLY; CDR2 reads FYNNEI. This CDR3 is built from 13 residues. CDR3 coding DNA: TGTGCCAGCACCGGGGACAGAGACACTGAAGCTTTCTTT. This encodes CASTGDRDTEAFF.

The chain recombines TRBV19 with TRBJ1-1, with TRBD1 as a possible D gene (5 bases). Trimming stripped 10 bases from V and 2 bases from J, with 14 bases between. The CDR3 is 13 amino acids. The germline V gene has CDR1 LNHDA and CDR2 SQIVND (reference sequence). CDR3 in amino acids: CATSRGFNTEAFF. As DNA, the CDR3 is TGTGCCACAAGTAGGGGTTTCAACACTGAAGCTTTCTTT.

The chain is built from TRBV15 and TRBJ1-3; the match to TRBD1 covers 7 bases. With V trimmed by 3 bases and J by 0 bases, 5 bases remained unmatched. The CDR3 has 16 amino acids. Germline values: CDR1 LNHNV, CDR2 YYDKDF (reference sequence). CDR3: CATSRGQPFSGNTIYF. The CDR3 DNA reads TGTGCCACCAGCAGGGGACAGCCGTTCTCTGGAAACACCATATATTTT.

The chain is built from TRBV18 and TRBJ2-3; the D is unclear. Looked up from germline, CDR1 is KGHSH and CDR2 is LQKENI. CDR3 length: 14 amino acids. V gave up 6 bases and J gave up 0 bases, with 10 bases separating them. CDR3 amino acids: CASSTSGSTDTQYF. CDR3 DNA: TGTGCCAGCTCTACGTCAGGTAGCACAGATACGCAGTATTTT.

The chain uses TRBV5-6 and TRBJ2-2; D unresolved. V lost 2 bases, J lost 3 bases, and 14 bases lay in between. This CDR3 region has 16 residues. Germline V gene data show CDR1 as SGHDT and CDR2 as YYEEEE. CDR3 protein: CASSFRIWTYTGELFF. The CDR3 DNA sequence: TGTGCCAGCAGCTTCCGTATTTGGACCTACACCGGGGAGCTGTTTTTT.

This CDR3 reads CASSPTGLPYGYTF. The CDR3 DNA is TGTGCCAGCAGCCCCACAGGGTTACCCTATGGCTACACCTTC. The gene calls are TRBV7-2 and TRBJ1-2; possible D gene TRBD1, 6 bases. V was pared by 5 bases and J by 4 bases, with 14 bases between. CDR3 length equals 14 residues. Germline assignment: CDR1 SGHTA and CDR2 FQGNSA. Looking up the rest from reference TRBV7-2 and TRBJ1-2 gives the full variable domain: GAGVSQSPSNKVTEKGKDVELRCDPISGHTALYWYRQSLGQGLEFLIYFQGNSAPDKSGLPSDRFSAERTGGSVSTLTIQRTQQEDSAVYLCASSPTGLPYGYTFGSGTRLTVV.

This clone appeared a single time. The chain employs TRBV2 and TRBJ2-1, with D perhaps TRBD2 (6 bases). This CDR3 comprises 15 residues. Germline loops: CDR1 SNHLY, CDR2 FYNNEI. V lost 3 bases, J lost 0 bases, and 9 bases lay in between. CDR3 bases: TGTGCCAGCAGTGACGACGGGAGCTCCTACAATGAGCAGTTCTTC. Protein product: CASSDDGSSYNEQFF.

Turning to this clone: One junction end disagrees with the germline gene, perhaps due to a read error. The chain joins TRBV7-7 to TRBJ2-5; D assignment may be TRBD1 or TRBD2 (6 bases each). The CDR3 runs to 13 residues. Per the germline V gene, CDR1 is SSHAT and CDR2 is FNYEAQ (reference sequence). The CDR3 DNA reads as TGTGCTAGCAGCCCGTTAGAGGGGGGCCCTCCGTACTTC. Its translation is CASSPLEGGPPYF.

The chain has TRBV13 and TRBJ2-7; 8 bases agree with TRBD2. Germline CDR1 is PRHDT and CDR2 is FYEKMQ (reference sequence). This CDR3 spans 14 amino acids. With V trimmed by 3 bases and J by 7 bases, 8 bases remained unmatched. CDR3 protein: CASSLGSGGWEQYF. For the CDR3, the DNA is TGTGCCAGCAGCTTGGGATCGGGAGGGTGGGAGCAGTACTTC.

The V call is TRBV7-2, the J call TRBJ1-1; D not certain. V was trimmed by 3 bases and J by 0 bases, leaving 8 bases between them. CDR1 and CDR2 (germline): SGHTA, FQGNSA. The CDR3 is 14 residues long. Here the CDR3 reads CASSLRAVNTEAFF. CDR3 bases: TGTGCCAGCAGCTTGAGGGCGGTGAACACTGAAGCTTTCTTT.

The chain links TRBV21-1 to TRBJ1-1; TRBD1 is the table's D call, not checked against the DNA. TRBV21-1 is assigned pseudogene status. The length of the CDR3 is 12 residues. The CDR3 DNA is TGTGCCAGCAGCAAGAGACAGCCTGAAGCTTTCTTT. Translated, it gives CASSKRQPEAFF.

J is TRBJ1-1 and V is TRBV29-1, with D perhaps matching TRBD1 (6 bases). This CDR3 has 14 residues. Germline V gene lookup returns CDR1 SQVTM and CDR2 ANQGSEA. V was clipped by 5 bases and J by 4 bases, with 17 bases between them. The CDR3 DNA reads TGCAGCGTTCGCGCAGCAGGGGTTTTCACTGAAGCTTTCTTT. Translated, it gives CSVRAAGVFTEAFF.

This chain links TRBV4-2 with TRBJ1-1, with 9 bases that match TRBD1. V lost 7 bases to trimming and J lost 11 bases; unmatched junction nucleotides: 8. Germline CDR1 and CDR2: LGHNA and YNFKEQ. The CDR3 loop spans 12 amino acids. CDR3 residues: CASIPGTGRAFF. The CDR3 DNA sequence: TGTGCCAGCATTCCCGGGACAGGGAGGGCTTTCTTT.

The chain has TRBV9 and TRBJ2-7; D not certain. Germline values: CDR1 SGDLS, CDR2 YYNGEE. The CDR3 totals 14 residues. Trimming pared 0 bases from V and 0 bases from J, leaving 7 bases between. The CDR3 sequence: CASSVGQASYEQYF. In DNA form, the CDR3 reads TGTGCCAGCAGCGTAGGGCAGGCCTCCTACGAGCAGTACTTC.

The V and J genes are TRBV5-4 and TRBJ2-1; TRBD1 matches 7 bases. The CDR3 contains 16 residues. Germline CDR1 and CDR2: SGHNT and YYREEE (reference sequence). Trimming cost V 0 bases and J 1 base; bases outside gene matches: 4. The CDR3 sequence: CASSLAGGTSYNEQFF. Written as DNA, the CDR3 is TGTGCCAGCAGCTTGGCAGGGGGTACTTCCTACAATGAGCAGTTCTTC.